These 15 T cell receptor beta chains were sequenced from one sample in a study of Graves' ophthalmopathy and Graves' hyperthyroidism (dated by TCRdb to 2017 to 2018). TCRdb names Illumina HiSeq 2000 as the instrument used. For repertoire sequencing, TCR beta CDR3 regions were amplified from RNA transcripts. The first round was an RT-PCR using HTBI primers with the Qiagen OneStep RT-PCR kit, and this first round was followed by a second-round multiplex PCR, then size selection and purification. TCRdb reprocessed the public reads (quality trimming at Q25 with fastp, clone calling with MiXCR) and kept in-frame beta chains. Entries are consolidated by CDR3 protein sequence, retaining the most common genes and DNA. In this sample the table shows about 240,000 distinct CDR3 sequences, less than 55% of which occur a single time. The ten largest clonotypes hold approximately 44% of the sample. Sequencing was done on a sample of peripheral blood. The receptors stem from an adult man with Graves' ophthalmopathy.

Worth noting for this clonotype: The junction departs from germline at one end; a sequencing error may be responsible. The chain couples TRBV10-3 to TRBJ1-1; TRBD1 is a possible D gene (6 bases). This CDR3 region has 12 residues. Germline V gene sequence: CDR1 ENHRY, CDR2 SYGVKD. CDR3 DNA: TGTGCCAGCAGTTACAGGGACACTGAAGCTTTCTTT. Translated, it gives CASSYRDTEAFF.

The chain links TRBV29-1 to TRBJ1-1; D is ambiguous. CDR3 size: 11 residues. Germline V gene data show CDR1 as SQVTM and CDR2 as ANQGSEA. V was shortened by 4 bases and J by 6 bases, with 9 bases between the two germline ends. The CDR3 sequence: CSVGRLPEAFF. CDR3 sequence (DNA): TGCAGCGTTGGTAGACTCCCTGAAGCTTTCTTT.

This clonotype was counted a few times. The CDR3 protein is CASSFDFRELNTEAFF. CDR3 in DNA: TGTGCCAGCAGCTTCGATTTCAGGGAACTGAACACTGAAGCTTTCTTT. The genes are TRBV5-5 and TRBJ1-1; possible D gene TRBD1, 5 bases. CDR1 and CDR2 from the germline V gene are SGHKS and YYEKEE (reference sequence). The length of the CDR3 is 16 residues. The V and J ends lost 2 bases and 0 bases respectively, with 14 bases between them.

In this sample, this clonotype turned up many times. The chain joins TRBV29-1 to TRBJ1-1; D unresolved. Trimming stripped 7 bases from V and 11 bases from J, with 14 bases between. Germline values: CDR1 SQVTM, CDR2 ANQGSEA. The CDR3 consists of 10 residues. CDR3 DNA sequence: TGCAGCGCCCCGGCAGTCCAGGCTTTCTTT. This gives the protein CSAPAVQAFF.

V and J are TRBV5-6 and TRBJ1-6; 7 bases fit TRBD1. Unmatched junction bases numbered 5, after V lost 4 bases and J lost 7 bases. The CDR3 sequence is 14 residues long. CDR1 is SGHDT, CDR2 YYEEEE, per germline. The chain's CDR3 is CASSNGTANSPLHF. CDR3 in DNA: TGTGCCAGCAGCAACGGGACAGCCAATTCACCCCTCCACTTT.

The CDR3 sequence is CATTWGTKNTEAFF. Written as DNA, the CDR3 is TGTGCCACCACATGGGGCACCAAGAACACTGAAGCTTTCTTT. The gene calls are TRBV7-8 and TRBJ1-1; D might be TRBD1 (5 bases). The CDR3 has 14 residues. Germline values: CDR1 SGHVS, CDR2 FQNEAQ. The ends were cut back, 10 bases at V and 1 base at J, with 16 bases in the middle.

This sequence joins TRBV3-1 and TRBJ1-5; maybe TRBD1 (5 bases). The CDR3 is 13 amino acids. Trimming left V 0 bases short and J 6 bases short, with 6 bases between. CDR1 is LGHDT, CDR2 YNNKEL, per germline (reference sequence). Here the CDR3 DNA reads TGTGCCAGCAGCCAAGATGGGGGTCAGCCCCAGCATTTT. It translates to CASSQDGGQPQHF.

Turning to this clonotype: Relative to the germline gene, one junction end is altered; a read error may explain this. The chain is built from TRBV9 and TRBJ2-3; 10 bases match TRBD2. There are 16 residues in the CDR3. In germline, CDR1 is SGDLS, CDR2 YYNGEE. This CDR3 reads CATSGGGSSSTDTQYF. The CDR3 coding sequence is TGTGCCACCAGCGGGGGGGGCAGTTCTTCCACAGATACGCAGTATTTT.

The table lists this clonotype with many counts. The chain joins TRBV2 to TRBJ2-5; a weak D match, TRBD2 (5 bases). There are 11 residues in the CDR3. Germline V gene sequence: CDR1 SNHLY, CDR2 FYNNEI. Trimming stripped 4 bases from V and 5 bases from J, with 5 bases between. CDR3 loop: CASSGEETQYF. The CDR3 bases are TGTGCCAGCAGTGGGGAGGAGACCCAGTACTTC.

The chain employs TRBV19 and TRBJ1-2; D uncertain. V gave up 7 bases and J gave up 0 bases, with 18 bases separating them. The CDR3 contains 16 residues. Germline-derived CDR1 and CDR2 are LNHDA and SQIVND (reference sequence). CDR3 protein: CASTSWMGITNYGYTF. CDR3 DNA: TGTGCCAGTACCTCCTGGATGGGAATTACTAACTATGGCTACACCTTC. Variable domain in full (rest from reference TRBV19 and TRBJ1-2): DGGITQSPKYLFRKEGQNVTLSCEQNLNHDAMYWYRQDPGQGLRLIYYSQIVNDFQKGDIAEGYSVSREKKESFPLTVTSAQKNPTAFYLCASTSWMGITNYGYTFGSGTRLTVV.

With respect to this clonotype: The junction departs from the called germline gene at one end, perhaps through a read error. The rearrangement uses TRBV7-3 and TRBJ2-1; 9 positions agree with TRBD1. This CDR3 is 15 amino acids long. The V gene's germline CDR1 is SGHTA and CDR2 FQGTGA. CDR3 loop: CANSPRQGVYNEQFF. The CDR3, as DNA: TGTGCCAACAGCCCCAGACAGGGGGTTTACAATGAGCAGTTCTTC.

This chain links TRBV6-1 with TRBJ2-5, with D unclear. Germline CDR1 is MNHNS and CDR2 is SASEGT. Trimming stripped 1 base from V and 5 bases from J, with 17 bases between. The CDR3 consists of 16 residues. CDR3 region: CASSEDPSPLRETQYF. The CDR3 DNA reads as TGTGCCAGCAGTGAAGACCCTAGTCCCCTACGGGAGACCCAGTACTTC.

This clonotype showed up just once. J is TRBJ1-2 and V is TRBV6-5; TRBD1 matches 7 bases. This CDR3 is 14 amino acids long. V lost 2 bases and J lost 3; bases outside the gene matches: 3. Germline CDR1 is MNHEY and CDR2 is SVGAGI. CDR3 DNA: TGTGCCAGCAGTTACCAGGGGGGGGACTATGGCTACACCTTC. Translating gives CASSYQGGDYGYTF.

The CDR3 region has the DNA TGTGCCAGCAGCTCTCGCAAGCATGGATCCTACGAGCAGTACTTC. As protein: CASSSRKHGSYEQYF. The genes are TRBV7-2 and TRBJ2-7; D not certain. Germline V CDR1 and CDR2: SGHTA, FQGNSA. This CDR3 comprises 15 residues. V was cut by 4 bases and J by 1 base, with 14 bases left in between.

This clonotype was found many times. V gene TRBV10-3 combines with J gene TRBJ1-2, with 8 bases aligning to TRBD1. Germline assignment: CDR1 ENHRY and CDR2 SYGVKD. The CDR3 loop spans 14 amino acids. Losses at the gene ends were 0 bases for V and 6 bases for J; bases not matched to a gene: 3. The CDR3 DNA reads TGTGCCATCAGTGAGTCATCAGGGGGCAATGGCTACACCTTC. Protein product: CAISESSGGNGYTF.